This T cell receptor beta chain was sequenced during a study of CD8+CD57+ T cells in acquired aplastic anemia. CDR3 and TCR beta VDJ profiling relied on genomic DNA as the template. MiXCR, applied by TCRdb to the reads, yields one record per CDR3 protein. The profile covers 150,000 to 200,000 distinct CDR3 sequences, with 64% appearing a single time and 35% to 55% taken by the ten largest. V shed 4 bases and J 2 bases; nucleotides not matched to a gene: 15. There are 19 residues in the CDR3. Germline V gene data show CDR1 as SGHRS and CDR2 as YFSETQ. The TCR was taken from a human donor with severe aplastic anemia or a healthy control (not recorded which). Sequencing was done on a sample of sorted CD4+, CD8+, or CD8+CD57+ T cells (not recorded which) from PBMCs. The chain is built from TRBV5-1 and TRBJ2-7; 13 nucleotides align to TRBD2. The CDR3, as DNA: TGCGCCAGCAGCGGTAGAACTAGCGGGGGGGCCCTCCCTACCTACGAGCAGTACTTC. Encoded protein: CASSGRTSGGALPTYEQYF.